This T cell receptor (beta chain) was sequenced in a study of STAT3 mutations in large granular lymphocyte leukemia. V was pared by 0 bases and J by 6 bases, with 10 bases between. CDR3 size: 13 residues. Germline V gives CDR1 SGHRS, CDR2 YFSETQ. Whole-study results and caveats: Every T-LGLL patient had at least one immunodominant TCRbeta clonotype.

Using immunoSEQ multiplex PCR, the repertoire was profiled, and TCRdb retains in-frame clones only, with some absent. The top ten hold roughly 70% of the sample, which has about 4,200 clones, roughly three fifths seen once. For this clone: Its antigen remains unidentified.

The source material was peripheral blood mononuclear cells. The rearrangement links TRBV5-1 to TRBJ2-7; D remains ambiguous. This TCR was recovered from a man aged 55 to 70 with T-cell large granular lymphocyte leukemia. Some clones in this sample may be carry-over from other donors' samples. The CDR3 loop is CASSLVSAREQYF. The CDR3 nucleotides are TGCGCCAGCAGCTTGGTCTCGGCGCGCGAGCAGTACTTC.